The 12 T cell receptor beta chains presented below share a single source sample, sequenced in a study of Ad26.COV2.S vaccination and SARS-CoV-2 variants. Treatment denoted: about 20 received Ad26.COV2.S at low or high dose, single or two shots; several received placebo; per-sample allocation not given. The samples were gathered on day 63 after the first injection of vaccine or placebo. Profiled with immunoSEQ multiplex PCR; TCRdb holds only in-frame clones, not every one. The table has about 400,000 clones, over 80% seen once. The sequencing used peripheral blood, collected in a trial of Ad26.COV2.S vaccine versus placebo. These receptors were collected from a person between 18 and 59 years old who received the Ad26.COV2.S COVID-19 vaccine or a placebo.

The CDR3, as DNA: TGTGCCAGCAGCGTAGGAATTGGCAATCAGCCCCAGCATTTT. Encoded protein: CASSVGIGNQPQHF. This chain connects TRBV9 to TRBJ1-5; D remains ambiguous. V was pared by 0 bases and J by 2 bases, with 6 bases between. In germline, CDR1 is SGDLS, CDR2 YYNGEE. The CDR3 length is 14 residues.

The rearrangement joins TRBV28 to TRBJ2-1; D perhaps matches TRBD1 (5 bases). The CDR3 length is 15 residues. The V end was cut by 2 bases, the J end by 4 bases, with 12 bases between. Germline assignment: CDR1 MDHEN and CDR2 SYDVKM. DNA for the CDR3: TGTGCCAGCAGTTTAAGCCAGGGAACTTACAATGAGCAGTTCTTC. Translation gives CASSLSQGTYNEQFF.

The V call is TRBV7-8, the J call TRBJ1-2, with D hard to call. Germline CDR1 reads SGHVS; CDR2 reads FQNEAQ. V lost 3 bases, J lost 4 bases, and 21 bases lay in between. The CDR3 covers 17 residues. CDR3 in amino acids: CASSLEERPPLRYGYTF. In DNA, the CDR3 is TGTGCCAGCAGCTTGGAGGAACGCCCCCCCCTACGCTATGGCTACACCTTC.

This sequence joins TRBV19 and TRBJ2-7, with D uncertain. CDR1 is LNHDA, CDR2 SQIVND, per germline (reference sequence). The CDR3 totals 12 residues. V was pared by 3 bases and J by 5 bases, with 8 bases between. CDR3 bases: TGTGCCAGTAGTATTGGTGGGGACGAGCAGTACTTC. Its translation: CASSIGGDEQYF.

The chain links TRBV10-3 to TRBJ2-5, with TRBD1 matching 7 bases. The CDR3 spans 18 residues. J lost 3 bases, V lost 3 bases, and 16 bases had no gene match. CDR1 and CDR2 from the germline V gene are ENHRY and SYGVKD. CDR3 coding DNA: TGTGCCATCAGTGATAGAGGACGGGAAATAGGGGGCAAAGAGACCCAGTACTTC. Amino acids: CAISDRGREIGGKETQYF.

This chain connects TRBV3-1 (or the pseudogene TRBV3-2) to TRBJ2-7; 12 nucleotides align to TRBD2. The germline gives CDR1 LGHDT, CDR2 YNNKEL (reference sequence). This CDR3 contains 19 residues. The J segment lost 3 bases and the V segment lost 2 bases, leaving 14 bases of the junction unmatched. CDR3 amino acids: CASSQTSWIASGGDYEQYF. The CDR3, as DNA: TGTGCCAGCAGCCAAACCTCTTGGATTGCTAGCGGGGGGGACTACGAGCAGTACTTC.

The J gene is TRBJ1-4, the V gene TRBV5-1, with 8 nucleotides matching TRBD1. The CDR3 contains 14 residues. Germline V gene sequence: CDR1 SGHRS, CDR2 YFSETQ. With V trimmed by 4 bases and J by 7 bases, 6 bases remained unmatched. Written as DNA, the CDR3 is TGCGCCAGCAGCCTACAGGGGGGCCTTGAAAAACTGTTTTTT. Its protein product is CASSLQGGLEKLFF.

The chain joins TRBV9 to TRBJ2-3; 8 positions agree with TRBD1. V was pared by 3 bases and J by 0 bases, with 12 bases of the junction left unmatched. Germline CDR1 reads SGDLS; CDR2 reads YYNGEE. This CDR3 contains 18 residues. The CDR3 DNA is TGTGCCAGCAGCGGACCGAAACCCGGACAGGGCAGCACAGATACGCAGTATTTT. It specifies CASSGPKPGQGSTDTQYF.

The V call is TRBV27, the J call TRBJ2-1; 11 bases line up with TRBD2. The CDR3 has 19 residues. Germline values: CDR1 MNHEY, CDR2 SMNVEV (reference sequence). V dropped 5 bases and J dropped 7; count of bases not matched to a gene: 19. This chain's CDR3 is CASSPRVRSGGASTNEQFF. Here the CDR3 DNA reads TGTGCCAGCAGTCCCCGGGTCCGTAGCGGGGGGGCCAGTACGAATGAGCAGTTCTTC.

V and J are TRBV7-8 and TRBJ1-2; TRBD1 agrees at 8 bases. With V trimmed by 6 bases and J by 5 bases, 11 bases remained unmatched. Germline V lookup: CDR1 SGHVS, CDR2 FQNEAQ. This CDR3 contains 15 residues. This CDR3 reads CASSPTRDRPYGYTF. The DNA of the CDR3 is TGTGCCAGCAGTCCCACCCGGGACAGGCCTTATGGCTACACCTTC.

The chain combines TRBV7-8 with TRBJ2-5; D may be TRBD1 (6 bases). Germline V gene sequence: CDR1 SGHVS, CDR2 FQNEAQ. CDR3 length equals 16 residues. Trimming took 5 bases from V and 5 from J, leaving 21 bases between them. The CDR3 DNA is TGTGCCAGCAGCCCTGCTACGTCCAGGGGTGTTGAGACCCAGTACTTC. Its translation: CASSPATSRGVETQYF.

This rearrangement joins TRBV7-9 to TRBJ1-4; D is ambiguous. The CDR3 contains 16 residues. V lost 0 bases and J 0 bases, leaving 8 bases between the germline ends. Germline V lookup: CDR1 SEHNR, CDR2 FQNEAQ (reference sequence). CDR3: CASSLAVGTTNEKLFF. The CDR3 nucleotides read TGTGCCAGCAGCTTAGCGGTGGGGACAACTAATGAAAAACTGTTTTTT.